The source of this T cell receptor (beta chain) is a study of immune evolution from preneoplasia to lung adenocarcinoma. This CDR3 is 13 amino acids long. Germline V lookup: CDR1 LGHNT, CDR2 FRNRAP. Trimming took 7 bases from V and 4 from J, leaving 13 bases between them. TCRdb's copy holds only in-frame clones and misses some; the assay was immunoSEQ multiplex PCR. Of around 20,000 clones in the sample, about 79% were seen once. Sequencing input: FFPE invasive lung adenocarcinoma tissue. J is TRBJ1-2 and V is TRBV12-5; D is possibly TRBD1 (5 bases). This clonotype originated in a person between 55 and 69 years old with lung adenocarcinoma. CDR3 in DNA: TGTGCTAGTGCCAGGGACGGGGGCTATGGCTACACCTTC. Encoded protein: CASARDGGYGYTF.